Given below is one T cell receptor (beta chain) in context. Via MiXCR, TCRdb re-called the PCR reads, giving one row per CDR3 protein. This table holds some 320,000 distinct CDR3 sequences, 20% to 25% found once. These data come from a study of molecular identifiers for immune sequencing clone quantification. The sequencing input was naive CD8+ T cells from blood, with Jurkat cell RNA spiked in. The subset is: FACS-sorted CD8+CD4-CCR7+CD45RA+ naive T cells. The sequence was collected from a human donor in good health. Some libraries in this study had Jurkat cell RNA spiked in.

The CDR3 sequence is CSAPFQTDTQYF. In nucleotides, the CDR3 is TGCAGTGCCCCCTTTCAAACAGATACGCAGTATTTT. The chain combines TRBV20-1 with TRBJ2-3; no firm D call. The CDR3 contains 12 residues. Germline CDR1 DFQATT, CDR2 SNEGSKA (reference sequence). Trimming removed 6 bases at V and 3 bases at J, with 10 bases between.